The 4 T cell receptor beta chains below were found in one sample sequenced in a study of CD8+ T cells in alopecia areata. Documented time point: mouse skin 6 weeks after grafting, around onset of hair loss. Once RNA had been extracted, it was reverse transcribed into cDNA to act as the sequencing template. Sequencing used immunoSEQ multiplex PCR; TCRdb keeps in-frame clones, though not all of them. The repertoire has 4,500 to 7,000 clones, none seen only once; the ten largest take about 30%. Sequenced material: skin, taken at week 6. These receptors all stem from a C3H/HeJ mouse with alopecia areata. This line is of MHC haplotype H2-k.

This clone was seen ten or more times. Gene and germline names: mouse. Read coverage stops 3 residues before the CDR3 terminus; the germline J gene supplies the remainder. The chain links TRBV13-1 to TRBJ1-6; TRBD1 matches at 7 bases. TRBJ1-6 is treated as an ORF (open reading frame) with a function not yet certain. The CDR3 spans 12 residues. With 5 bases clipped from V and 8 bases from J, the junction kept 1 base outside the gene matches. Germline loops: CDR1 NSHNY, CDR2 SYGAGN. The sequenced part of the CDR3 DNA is TGTGCCAGCAGGGGGACAGATTCGCCC. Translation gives CASRGTDSP. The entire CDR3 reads CASRGTDSPLYF.

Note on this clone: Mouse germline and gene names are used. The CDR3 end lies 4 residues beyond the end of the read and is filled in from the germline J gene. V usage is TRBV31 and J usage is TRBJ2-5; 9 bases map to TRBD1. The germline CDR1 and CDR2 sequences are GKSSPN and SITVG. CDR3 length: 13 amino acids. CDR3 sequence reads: CAWSTGGGDTQYF. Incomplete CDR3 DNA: TGTGCCTGGAGTACAGGGGGCGGGGAC.

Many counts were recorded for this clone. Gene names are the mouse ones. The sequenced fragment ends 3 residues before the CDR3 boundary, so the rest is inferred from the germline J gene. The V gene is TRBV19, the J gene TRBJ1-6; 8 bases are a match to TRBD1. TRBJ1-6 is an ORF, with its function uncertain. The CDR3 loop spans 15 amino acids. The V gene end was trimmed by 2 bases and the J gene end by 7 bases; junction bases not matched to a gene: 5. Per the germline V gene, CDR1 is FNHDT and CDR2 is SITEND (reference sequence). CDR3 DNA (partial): TGTGCCAGCAGTATCCAGGGGGCGGGAAATTCGCCC. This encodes CASSIQGAGNSP. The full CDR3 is CASSIQGAGNSPLYF.

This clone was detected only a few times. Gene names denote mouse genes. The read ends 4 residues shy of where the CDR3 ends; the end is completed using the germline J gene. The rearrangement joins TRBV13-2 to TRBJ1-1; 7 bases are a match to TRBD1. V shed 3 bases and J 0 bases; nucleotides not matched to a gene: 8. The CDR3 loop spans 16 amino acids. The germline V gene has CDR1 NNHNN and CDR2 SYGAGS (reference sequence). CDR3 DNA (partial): TGTGCCAGCGGTGGGGGGGCCGGGACAGCAAACACA. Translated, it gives CASGGGAGTANT. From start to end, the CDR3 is CASGGGAGTANTEVFF.